This T cell receptor (beta chain) was obtained from a study of CD8 T cells in ankylosing spondylitis. Study conclusions and caveats: For ankylosing spondylitis blood, a TCR beta motif of fewer than 10 highly homologous variants appeared characteristic. Disease-linked clones reportedly concentrated significantly in matched ankylosing spondylitis synovial fluid. CD8+ cells made up the disease-linked clones, which were relatively rare in peripheral blood.

Of note for this clonotype: The target antigen is unknown.

Germline V gene lookup returns CDR1 SGHTA and CDR2 FQGTGA. The CDR3 has 14 residues. The ends were cut back, 5 bases at V and 9 bases at J, with 17 bases in the middle. Making use of molecular barcodes, quantitative 5'-RACE generated TCR beta libraries. Using its own MiXCR run on the 5' RACE reads, TCRdb lists one record per CDR3 protein. This sample has fewer than 750,000 distinct CDR3 sequences, with 15% to 20% found just once. The chain recombines TRBV7-3 with TRBJ2-1; tentatively, D is TRBD1 or TRBD2 (5 bases each). Specimen: blood, either unsorted or a sorted T cell fraction (not recorded which). The TCR comes from a male donor with ankylosing spondylitis. This chain's CDR3 is CASSPSLHGGEQFF. The CDR3 DNA reads TGTGCCAGCAGCCCCTCCCTTCATGGGGGTGAGCAGTTCTTC.